This entry lists 16 T cell receptor beta chains sequenced from one sample in a study of lymphopenia after photon versus proton radiotherapy. Libraries were prepared by immunoSEQ multiplex PCR; TCRdb keeps only in-frame clonotypes and omits some of them. The top ten hold over 2.5% of the sample, which has more than 15,000 clones, about 83% seen once. This specimen was peripheral blood, taken from a patient treated with photon-based radiotherapy. The receptors shown here come from a woman between 50 and 59 years old with pancreatic cancer.

The chain uses TRBV14 and TRBJ2-7, with TRBD1 matching over 10 bases. Germline loops: CDR1 SGHDN, CDR2 FVKESK. This CDR3 has 16 amino acids. J gave up 5 bases and V 1 base, and 8 bases lay outside the gene matches. The CDR3 region has the DNA TGTGCCAGCAGCCAAGGGGCGACAGGGGGCGCGGACGAGCAGTACTTC. It codes for CASSQGATGGADEQYF.

V and J are TRBV5-1 and TRBJ2-2; TRBD2 aligns across 7 bases. Per the germline V gene, CDR1 is SGHRS and CDR2 is YFSETQ. This CDR3 region has 15 residues. V trimming: 6 bases; J trimming: 1 base; junction bases outside the gene matches: 6. CDR3 nucleotides: TGCGCCAGCACTGCGGCTAGCGGGAACACCGGGGAGCTGTTTTTT. Amino acid sequence: CASTAASGNTGELFF.

The rearrangement uses TRBV19 and TRBJ2-5; 8 bases line up with TRBD2. The CDR3 runs 14 residues. J gave up 5 bases and V 4 bases, and 6 bases lay outside the gene matches. The germline CDR1 and CDR2 sequences are LNHDA and SQIVND (reference sequence). In nucleotides, the CDR3 is TGTGCCAGTAGTACGGGACTAGTAGAGGAGACCCAGTACTTC. Encoded protein: CASSTGLVEETQYF.

The chain couples TRBV6-6 to TRBJ2-3, with TRBD2 identical over 7 bases. J was trimmed by 1 base and V by 6 bases; bases with no gene match: 7. Germline-derived CDR1 and CDR2 are MNHNY and SVGAGI (reference sequence). The CDR3 totals 15 residues. CDR3 sequence: CASRTLAEGTDTQYF. CDR3 DNA sequence: TGTGCCAGCAGGACCCTAGCGGAGGGCACAGATACGCAGTATTTT.

The CDR3 sequence is CASAIPRVPANQPQHF. For the CDR3, the DNA is TGTGCCAGCGCAATCCCCAGGGTGCCCGCCAATCAGCCCCAGCATTTT. V and J are TRBV28 and TRBJ1-5; D possibly corresponds to TRBD1 (5 bases). Germline V gene data show CDR1 as MDHEN and CDR2 as SYDVKM. V gave up 8 bases and J gave up 3 bases, with 20 bases separating them. The CDR3 runs to 16 residues.

The genes are TRBV25-1 and TRBJ1-5; D is uncertain. V lost 2 bases, J lost 7 bases, and 18 bases lay in between. The CDR3 is made up of 16 amino acids. The germline V gene encodes CDR1 MGHDK and CDR2 SYGVNS. In DNA, the CDR3 is TGTGCCAGCAGTGAAGACGGGGAGGGTTACGGACAGCCCCAGCATTTT. Its protein is CASSEDGEGYGQPQHF.

The chain combines TRBV28 with TRBJ2-5, with D maybe TRBD2 (6 bases). Between the trimmed V and J ends, which lost 6 bases and 1 base, there was a span of 27 bases. The CDR3 spans 19 residues. Germline V gene lookup returns CDR1 MDHEN and CDR2 SYDVKM. CDR3 amino acids: CASSPGVGGDPDFQETQYF. The CDR3, as DNA: TGTGCCAGCAGCCCAGGTGTCGGAGGGGACCCCGACTTCCAAGAGACCCAGTACTTC.

The chain joins TRBV7-9 to TRBJ2-5; TRBD1 matches at 8 bases. Germline V gene lookup returns CDR1 SEHNR and CDR2 FQNEAQ (reference sequence). The junction had 7 bases not matched to a gene; V was cut back by 5 bases and J by 5 bases. The CDR3 runs 14 residues. The CDR3 sequence is CASSPGQGHETQYF. DNA of the CDR3: TGTGCCAGCAGCCCCGGACAGGGTCATGAGACCCAGTACTTC.

The chain has TRBV6-1 and TRBJ2-1; 9 bases are a match to TRBD2. V was clipped by 4 bases and J by 5 bases; unmatched bases: 6. The CDR3 consists of 15 residues. Germline V gene data show CDR1 as MNHNS and CDR2 as SASEGT. Here the CDR3 reads CASSALTSGNNEQFF. DNA of the CDR3: TGTGCCAGCAGTGCCCTGACTAGCGGAAACAATGAGCAGTTCTTC.

This clone was seen just once. The chain employs TRBV6-4 and TRBJ2-7, with 8 bases matching TRBD2. The CDR3 is 17 residues long. J gave up 0 bases and V 0 bases, and 7 bases lay outside the gene matches. Germline CDR1 is MRHNA and CDR2 is SNTAGT. The CDR3: CASSDSKLAGPSYEQYF. CDR3 sequence (DNA): TGTGCCAGCAGTGACTCGAAGCTAGCGGGCCCCTCCTACGAGCAGTACTTC.

The chain combines TRBV10-3 with TRBJ2-5; TRBD1 or TRBD2 may be the D gene (5 bases each). Per germline, CDR1 ENHRY and CDR2 SYGVKD. CDR3 size: 15 residues. V was cut by 4 bases and J by 3 bases, with 15 bases left in between. CDR3 in amino acids: CAISGEQGREETQYF. In DNA, the CDR3 is TGTGCCATCAGTGGGGAGCAGGGCAGGGAAGAGACCCAGTACTTC.

The chain uses TRBV14 and TRBJ2-7; D is perhaps TRBD1 or TRBD2 (6 bases each). Trimming pared 0 bases from V and 4 bases from J, leaving 16 bases between. The CDR3 consists of 16 residues. Germline CDR1 SGHDN, CDR2 FVKESK. CDR3 bases: TGTGCCAGCAGCCAAGAAAGGAGGGGGGATTGGTACGAGCAGTACTTC. This gives the protein CASSQERRGDWYEQYF.

V is TRBV20-1 and J is TRBJ2-5; D unresolved. Germline CDR1 is DFQATT and CDR2 is SNEGSKA (reference sequence). V lost 5 bases to trimming and J lost 3 bases, with 1 base between them. The CDR3 length is 9 residues. CDR3 amino acids: CSAEETQYF. The DNA for the CDR3 is TGCAGTGCTGAAGAGACCCAGTACTTC.

V gene TRBV5-4 combines with J gene TRBJ1-6; the D gene is possibly TRBD1 (6 bases). V dropped 0 bases and J dropped 14 bases, with 18 bases sitting between them. Per the germline V gene, CDR1 is SGHNT and CDR2 is YYREEE (reference sequence). The CDR3 loop spans 15 amino acids. CDR3 sequence (DNA): TGTGCCAGCAGCTTGGGCGGTGGCAGGGGCCCCACCCTCCACTTT. It codes for CASSLGGGRGPTLHF.

The rearrangement links TRBV28 to TRBJ1-2; D may be TRBD1 (6 bases). Germline V gene lookup returns CDR1 MDHEN and CDR2 SYDVKM. The CDR3 has 12 amino acids. V was pared by 4 bases and J by 8 bases, with 11 bases between. The CDR3 DNA reads as TGTGCCAGCAGTTCAGGGGTAACGGGCTACACCTTC. Translating gives CASSSGVTGYTF.

This chain uses TRBV19 with TRBJ1-5, with 8 positions matching TRBD1. V lost 9 bases to trimming and J lost 1 base; unmatched junction nucleotides: 5. CDR3 length equals 14 residues. Germline values: CDR1 LNHDA, CDR2 SQIVND (reference sequence). CDR3 DNA: TGTGCCAGCCACCGGACAGGGAGCAATCAGCCCCAGCATTTT. Protein product: CASHRTGSNQPQHF.